These T cell receptor beta chains were read from a single sample in a study of tumor and adjacent non-tumor tissue in lung cancer. TCRdb reanalysed the multiplex PCR reads using MiXCR and keeps one entry per CDR3 protein. The table lists roughly 49,000 distinct CDR3 sequences, 74% of them singletons. The sample consisted of distant non-tumor lung tissue. The source is a woman aged 60 to 75 with non-small cell lung cancer. The CDR3 runs from the conserved cysteine through the conserved F or W. D genes are given only for firm matches. Clone size is stated in some rows and not others, as once, few, many or a class when expanded.

clone_size: .
d_call: TRBD2
v_call: TRBV28
j_call: TRBJ2-4
cdr3_nt: TGTGCCAGCAGTTTATTGGCGGACCCCGGGGGGAAAAAGATTCAGTATTTC
cdr3_aa: CASSLLADPGGKKIQYF

clone_size: many
d_call: .
v_call: TRBV30
j_call: TRBJ2-7
cdr3_nt: TGTGCCTGGAGTATACAGGCCGGGACCTACGAGCAGTACTTC
cdr3_aa: CAWSIQAGTYEQYF

clone_size: .
d_call: .
v_call: TRBV29-1
j_call: TRBJ2-1
cdr3_nt: TGCAGTGTTGATCACTCCTACAATGAGCAGTTCTTC
cdr3_aa: CSVDHSYNEQFF

clone_size: .
d_call: .
v_call: TRBV12-3/TRBV12-4
j_call: TRBJ2-3
cdr3_nt: TGTACCAGCAGCCTAGCGAACGACCATACCGGTACGCAGTATTTT
cdr3_aa: CTSSLANDHTGTQYF

clone_size: .
d_call: .
v_call: TRBV4-1
j_call: TRBJ2-3
cdr3_nt: TGCGCCAGCAGCCAAAGAGGACCCAGCACAGAAACGCAGTATTTT
cdr3_aa: CASSQRGPSTETQYF

clone_size: many
d_call: .
v_call: TRBV30
j_call: TRBJ2-7
cdr3_nt: TGTGCCTGGAGTGTATGGCCCGGGGTCGAGCAGTACTTC
cdr3_aa: CAWSVWPGVEQYF

clone_size: medium-sized
d_call: TRBD2
v_call: TRBV11-2
j_call: TRBJ2-1
cdr3_nt: TGTGCCAGCAGCTTAGTTAGCGGGGGGGTAAATGAGCAGTTCTTC
cdr3_aa: CASSLVSGGVNEQFF

clone_size: .
d_call: .
v_call: TRBV6-5
j_call: TRBJ1-3
cdr3_nt: .
cdr3_aa: CASSLAVDGNTIYF

clone_size: once
d_call: .
v_call: TRBV6-2/TRBV6-3
j_call: TRBJ2-5
cdr3_nt: TGTGCCAGCAGTACCCCCAGAGGCGGGGACCAAGAGACCCAGTATTTC
cdr3_aa: CASSTPRGGDQETQYF

clone_size: .
d_call: TRBD1
v_call: TRBV4-3
j_call: TRBJ2-5
cdr3_nt: TGCGCCAGCAGCCAATATTTCCAGGGGGCCGCAAATACCCAGTACTTC
cdr3_aa: CASSQYFQGAANTQYF

clone_size: once
d_call: TRBD1
v_call: TRBV5-6
j_call: TRBJ2-7
cdr3_nt: TGTGCCAGCAGCTCGTACGGGACAGGGGGCAACAACGAGCAGTACTTC
cdr3_aa: CASSSYGTGGNNEQYF

clone_size: .
d_call: TRBD1
v_call: TRBV6-6
j_call: TRBJ1-5
cdr3_nt: TGTGCCAGCAGATTCGACAGGGTAGGCCGGTCCCAGCATTTT
cdr3_aa: CASRFDRVGRSQHF

clone_size: once
d_call: .
v_call: TRBV6-6
j_call: TRBJ2-7
cdr3_nt: TGTCCCAGGAGTACCGCCGAACAGGGCATCGAGCAGTACTTC
cdr3_aa: CPRSTAEQGIEQYF

clone_size: .
d_call: .
v_call: TRBV11-2
j_call: TRBJ2-3
cdr3_nt: TGTCCCAGCAGCCCTCTAAGCGCGGCAGATACGCAGTATTTT
cdr3_aa: CPSSPLSAADTQYF

clone_size: .
d_call: .
v_call: TRBV6-5
j_call: TRBJ2-5
cdr3_nt: TGTGCCAGCAGTGCCCAGGGAGAGGAAGAGACCACGTATTTC
cdr3_aa: CASSAQGEEETTYF

clone_size: many
d_call: .
v_call: TRBV28
j_call: TRBJ1-5
cdr3_nt: TGTGCCAGCAGTACCCCTGACAGCCTGGAGCCCCAGCATTTT
cdr3_aa: CASSTPDSLEPQHF

clone_size: few
d_call: .
v_call: TRBV28
j_call: TRBJ1-1
cdr3_nt: TGTGCCAGCAGTTTACCTACAAAGAACACTGAAGCTTTCTTT
cdr3_aa: CASSLPTKNTEAFF

clone_size: .
d_call: .
v_call: TRBV4-2
j_call: TRBJ1-1
cdr3_nt: TGTGCCAACAGCCCCGGGATTGATGCTTTCTTT
cdr3_aa: CANSPGIDAFF

clone_size: .
d_call: .
v_call: TRBV12-3/TRBV12-4
j_call: TRBJ1-1
cdr3_nt: TGTGCCAGCAGTTTAAAGGGTTCTAACACTGAGGCTATCTTT
cdr3_aa: CASSLKGSNTEAIF

clone_size: .
d_call: TRBD2
v_call: TRBV12-3/TRBV12-4
j_call: TRBJ2-2
cdr3_nt: TGTGCCAGCAGGGGCGGGAGGCCAAACGCCCGGGAGCTGTTTTTT
cdr3_aa: CASRGGRPNARELFF

clone_size: .
d_call: .
v_call: TRBV4-3
j_call: TRBJ2-6
cdr3_nt: TGCGCCAGCAGCCAAGAAACAGGGTCTGGGGCCAAGGTCATGACTTTC
cdr3_aa: CASSQETGSGAKVMTF

clone_size: once
d_call: TRBD1
v_call: TRBV6-2/TRBV6-3
j_call: TRBJ2-7
cdr3_nt: TGTGCCAGCAGTTTACAGGGGGTCACATACGAGCAGTACTTC
cdr3_aa: CASSLQGVTYEQYF

clone_size: .
d_call: .
v_call: TRBV6-6
j_call: TRBJ1-6
cdr3_nt: TGTGCCAGTAGGCCGTCAGAAGGCTATAATTCACCCCTCCACTTT
cdr3_aa: CASRPSEGYNSPLHF

clone_size: .
d_call: .
v_call: TRBV12-3/TRBV12-4
j_call: TRBJ1-1
cdr3_nt: TGTGCCAGCAGTCGGAGATTCCAGGGGCTTGAAGTTTTCTTT
cdr3_aa: CASSRRFQGLEVFF

clone_size: .
d_call: .
v_call: TRBV6-7
j_call: TRBJ2-7
cdr3_nt: TGTGCCAGCAGCTACTCGTACACGGGGTCCTACGAGGAGTACTTC
cdr3_aa: CASSYSYTGSYEEYF

clone_size: many
d_call: .
v_call: TRBV10-2
j_call: TRBJ2-3
cdr3_nt: TGCGCCAGCAGTGGGGGGGCTAACCCTAGCACAGATACGCAGTATTTT
cdr3_aa: CASSGGANPSTDTQYF

clone_size: .
d_call: .
v_call: TRBV6-2/TRBV6-3
j_call: TRBJ2-1
cdr3_nt: TGTGCCACTAGTTACGATGACGTCAGACAATGGAACAATGAGCAGTTCTTC
cdr3_aa: CATSYDDVRQWNNEQFF

clone_size: many
d_call: .
v_call: TRBV5-4
j_call: TRBJ2-3
cdr3_nt: TGTGCCAGCAGCTTGGCAGGGGCGCGGTCAGATACGCAGTATTTT
cdr3_aa: CASSLAGARSDTQYF